The present TCR beta chain was sequenced within a study of blood T cell repertoires in COVID-19. As handled by the study authors: Reference gene primer amplification gave nucleated cell count estimates. Assay used: immunoSEQ multiplex PCR; TCRdb lists only in-frame clones, some missing. V, J and clone size are those of that table, while D and trimming were read from the DNA. The profile shows 99,000 or so clones, around 84% of them singletons. The ends were cut back, 5 bases at V and 10 bases at J, with 24 bases in the middle. CDR3 length: 16 amino acids. Germline-derived CDR1 and CDR2 are SGHTA and FQGNSA.

This clonotype was sampled from a woman older than 75 with acute or convalescent COVID-19. V and J are TRBV7-2 and TRBJ2-1; a possible D gene is TRBD2 (5 bases). Sequenced material: peripheral blood. CDR3 amino acids: CASSLDPLARLAEQFF. As DNA, the CDR3 is TGTGCCAGCAGCCTCGACCCCCTAGCTCGTTTAGCGGAGCAGTTCTTC.